A selection of T cell receptor beta chains follows, all from one sample in a study of T cells after yellow fever vaccination. TCRdb used MiXCR to reprocess the 5' RACE reads, holding one entry per CDR3 protein. The sample holds around 600,000 distinct CDR3 sequences; roughly an eighth are singletons and the top ten take more than 12%. Sequences were derived from PBMCs, sampled on the day of the yellow fever booster vaccination. The source of these receptors is a man in his thirties or forties who received the YFV17D yellow fever vaccine. Both conserved end residues are part of each CDR3. Fields, in order: CDR3 protein, J gene, V gene, CDR3 length.

CDR3: CAWRSTELRLGGFEQYF
J: TRBJ2-7
V: TRBV30
length: 17

CDR3: CASSPYRNTGELFF
J: TRBJ2-2
V: TRBV18
length: 14

CDR3: CASSSPEEPSSYNEQFF
J: TRBJ2-1
V: TRBV5-1
length: 17

CDR3: CASSVAWGQGSHEQYF
J: TRBJ2-7
V: TRBV9
length: 16

CDR3: CASSSSAGGGYTF
J: TRBJ1-2
V: TRBV6-2/TRBV6-3
length: 13

CDR3: CASSLKDSPQQYF
J: TRBJ2-7
V: TRBV7-9
length: 13

CDR3: CASSQATPGTGGEKLFF
J: TRBJ1-4
V: TRBV4-3
length: 17

CDR3: CSAGTGGGGSGANVLTF
J: TRBJ2-6
V: TRBV20-1
length: 17

CDR3: CASSVGPLHEQFF
J: TRBJ2-1
V: TRBV9
length: 13

CDR3: CASSKTRTGLYAEAFF
J: TRBJ1-1
V: TRBV6-2/TRBV6-3
length: 16

CDR3: CASSPGQQELYF
J: TRBJ2-7
V: TRBV18
length: 12

CDR3: CASSQVDSGIEQYF
J: TRBJ2-7
V: TRBV4-3
length: 14

CDR3: CSVGPGGEETQYF
J: TRBJ2-5
V: TRBV29-1
length: 13

CDR3: CSASSTSGRTDTQYF
J: TRBJ2-3
V: TRBV20-1
length: 15

CDR3: CSVEGGGCRSYEQYF
J: TRBJ2-7
V: TRBV29-1
length: 15

CDR3: CASSGENAYEQYF
J: TRBJ2-7
V: TRBV5-1
length: 13

CDR3: CASKMAGNYGYTF
J: TRBJ1-2
V: TRBV7-8
length: 13

CDR3: CSARDTSGSTYEQYF
J: TRBJ2-7
V: TRBV20-1
length: 15

CDR3: CASSQEQGGMYEQYF
J: TRBJ2-7
V: TRBV4-2
length: 15

CDR3: CASSSQASSYEQYF
J: TRBJ2-7
V: TRBV5-1
length: 14